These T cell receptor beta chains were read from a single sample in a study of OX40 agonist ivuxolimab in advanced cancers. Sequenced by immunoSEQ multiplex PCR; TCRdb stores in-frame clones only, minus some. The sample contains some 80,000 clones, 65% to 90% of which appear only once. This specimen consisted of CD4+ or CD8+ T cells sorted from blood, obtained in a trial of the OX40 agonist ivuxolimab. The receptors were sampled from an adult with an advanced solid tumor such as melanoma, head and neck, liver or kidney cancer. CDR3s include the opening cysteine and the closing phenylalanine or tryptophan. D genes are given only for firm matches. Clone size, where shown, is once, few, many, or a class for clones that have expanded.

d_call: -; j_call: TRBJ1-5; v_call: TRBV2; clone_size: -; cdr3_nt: TGTGCCAGCAGTCCAACCCTCCTTCAGCCCCAGCATTTT; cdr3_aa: CASSPTLLQPQHF
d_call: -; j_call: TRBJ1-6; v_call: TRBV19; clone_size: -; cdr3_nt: TGTGCCAGTAGTACGGACGTGGGTGGGTGGTCACCCCTCCACTTT; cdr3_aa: CASSTDVGGWSPLHF
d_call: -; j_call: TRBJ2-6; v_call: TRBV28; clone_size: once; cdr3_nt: TGTGCCAGCAGTTTTAGTAGCGCTGGGGCCAACGTCCTGACTTTC; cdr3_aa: CASSFSSAGANVLTF
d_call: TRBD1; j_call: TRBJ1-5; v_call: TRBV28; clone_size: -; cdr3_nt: TGTGCCAGCAGTTGGGGGACAGGGGATCAGCCCCAGCATTTT; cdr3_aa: CASSWGTGDQPQHF
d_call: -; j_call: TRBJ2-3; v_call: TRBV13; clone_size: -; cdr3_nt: TGTGCCAGCAGCCTCCTCCTCAGGGATGGTACAGATACGCAGTATTTT; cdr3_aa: CASSLLLRDGTDTQYF
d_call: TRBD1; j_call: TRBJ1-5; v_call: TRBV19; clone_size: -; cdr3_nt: TGTGCCAGTAAGACAGGGAGGGCCAGTCAGCCCCAGCATTTT; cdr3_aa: CASKTGRASQPQHF
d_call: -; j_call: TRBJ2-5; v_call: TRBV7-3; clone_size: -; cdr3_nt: TGTGCCAGCAGCCGCCTTGCTGATAGCAGAGAGACCCAGTACTTC; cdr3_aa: CASSRLADSRETQYF
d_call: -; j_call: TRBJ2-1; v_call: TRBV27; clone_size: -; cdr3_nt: TGTGCCAGCCGAACCGGGACCGTCACCAATGAGCAGTTCTTC; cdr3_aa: CASRTGTVTNEQFF
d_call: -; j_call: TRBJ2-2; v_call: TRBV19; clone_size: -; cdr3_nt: TGTGCCAGTGAGGGACTCCAGGGTGGTTACGGGGAGCTGTTTTTT; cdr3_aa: CASEGLQGGYGELFF
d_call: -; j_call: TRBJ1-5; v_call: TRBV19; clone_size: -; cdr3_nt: TGTGCCAGTACCCCGGGTCGGGAAGGAGGGCAGCCCCAGCATTTT; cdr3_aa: CASTPGREGGQPQHF
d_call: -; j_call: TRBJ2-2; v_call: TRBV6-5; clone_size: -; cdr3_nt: TGTGCCGGAGGGGAGGCCGGGGAGCTGTTTTTT; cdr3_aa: CAGGEAGELFF
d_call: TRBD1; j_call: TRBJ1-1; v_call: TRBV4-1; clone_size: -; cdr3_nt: TGCGCCAGCAGCCGCTGGACAGGCGATATGAACACTGAAGCTTTCTTT; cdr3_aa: CASSRWTGDMNTEAFF
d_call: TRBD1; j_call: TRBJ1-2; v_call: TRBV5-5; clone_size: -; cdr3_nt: TGTGCCAGCACCAGGAGCGGGCAGGGGGACTATGGCTACACCTTC; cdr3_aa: CASTRSGQGDYGYTF
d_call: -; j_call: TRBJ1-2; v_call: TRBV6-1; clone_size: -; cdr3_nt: TGTGCCAGCAGTGAAGGGGACACTTCGAAGGGCTTC; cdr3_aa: CASSEGDTSKGF
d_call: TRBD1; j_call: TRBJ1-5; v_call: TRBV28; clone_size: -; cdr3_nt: TGTGCCAGCAGTTACGGGACAGGCCAGGACCAGCCCCAGCATTTT; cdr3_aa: CASSYGTGQDQPQHF
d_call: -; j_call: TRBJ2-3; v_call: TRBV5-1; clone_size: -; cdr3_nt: TGCGCCAGCAGCTTTGGCAGAGGGGGGACCACAGATACGCAGTATTTT; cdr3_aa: CASSFGRGGTTDTQYF
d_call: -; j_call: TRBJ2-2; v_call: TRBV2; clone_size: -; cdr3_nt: TGTGCCAGCAGTGTAGGCGCGAACACCGGGGAGCTGTTTTTT; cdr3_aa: CASSVGANTGELFF
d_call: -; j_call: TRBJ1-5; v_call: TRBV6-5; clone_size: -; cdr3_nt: TGTGCCAGCAGTACTTCTTCCAGACCCCAGCATTTT; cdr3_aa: CASSTSSRPQHF
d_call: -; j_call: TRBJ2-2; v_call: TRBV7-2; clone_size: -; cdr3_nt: TGTGCCAGCAGCTTAGTCCGAGGAACCGGGGAGCTGTTTTTT; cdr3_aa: CASSLVRGTGELFF
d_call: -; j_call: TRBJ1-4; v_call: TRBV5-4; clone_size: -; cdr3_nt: TGTGCCAGCAGCTTGGATTTTGGGTCTAATGAAAAACTGTTTTTT; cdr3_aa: CASSLDFGSNEKLFF
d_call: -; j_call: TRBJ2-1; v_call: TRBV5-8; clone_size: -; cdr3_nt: TGTGCCAGCAGCTTGCGACCAAACGGGAATGAGCAGTTCTTC; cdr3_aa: CASSLRPNGNEQFF
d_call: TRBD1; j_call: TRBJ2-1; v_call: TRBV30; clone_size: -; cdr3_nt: TGTGCCTGGCAAAAGGGGGCGCACAATGAGCAGTTCTTC; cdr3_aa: CAWQKGAHNEQFF
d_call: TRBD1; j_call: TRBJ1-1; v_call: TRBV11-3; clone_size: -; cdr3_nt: TGTGCCAGCAGCCCCGGACAGGGGGTACTTAGCACTGAAGCTTTCTTT; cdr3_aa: CASSPGQGVLSTEAFF
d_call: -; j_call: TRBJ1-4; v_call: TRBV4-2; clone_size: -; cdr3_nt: TGTGCCAGCAGCCCGGGAGGGGCAGGGCCGGGTTCGGCTAATGAAAAACTGTTTTTT; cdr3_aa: CASSPGGAGPGSANEKLFF
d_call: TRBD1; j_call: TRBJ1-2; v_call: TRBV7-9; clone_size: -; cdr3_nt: TGTGCCAGCAGTCGGGACAGCTCTTATGGCTACACCTTC; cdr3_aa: CASSRDSSYGYTF
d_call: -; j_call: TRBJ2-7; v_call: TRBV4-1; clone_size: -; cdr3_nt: TGCGCCAGCAGCCCTGCTTTCGGAGGGGACTTTTCCTACGAGCAGTACTTC; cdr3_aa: CASSPAFGGDFSYEQYF
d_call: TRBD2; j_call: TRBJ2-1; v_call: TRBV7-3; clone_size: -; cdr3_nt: TGTGCCAGCAGCCTCACGGGGGGGCTGGGTGAGCAGTTCTTC; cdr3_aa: CASSLTGGLGEQFF
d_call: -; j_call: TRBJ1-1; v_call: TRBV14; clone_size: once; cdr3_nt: TGTGCCAGCAGCCAAGATCTCACGGGTGAAGCTTTCTTT; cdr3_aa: CASSQDLTGEAFF
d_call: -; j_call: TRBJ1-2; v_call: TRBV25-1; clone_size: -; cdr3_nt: TGTGCCAGCAGTCTCCAACAGGGACGCGGCTACACCTTC; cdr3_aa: CASSLQQGRGYTF
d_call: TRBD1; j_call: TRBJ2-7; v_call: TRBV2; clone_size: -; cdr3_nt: TGTGCCAGCAGTGGGGACAGGCAATCCTACGAGCAGTACTTC; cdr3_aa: CASSGDRQSYEQYF
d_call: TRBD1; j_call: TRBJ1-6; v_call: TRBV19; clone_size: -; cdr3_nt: TGTGCCAGTAGGGTGGACAGGGGTTCACCCCTCCACTTT; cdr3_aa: CASRVDRGSPLHF
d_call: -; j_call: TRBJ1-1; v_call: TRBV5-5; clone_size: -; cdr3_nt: TGTGCCAGCAGCTCCGGACACTCGAACACTGAAGCTTTCTTT; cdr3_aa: CASSSGHSNTEAFF
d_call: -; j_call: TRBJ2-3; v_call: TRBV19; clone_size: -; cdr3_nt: TGTGCCAGTAGTGCTGGACAGCCCGGGACAGATACGCAGTATTTT; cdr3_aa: CASSAGQPGTDTQYF
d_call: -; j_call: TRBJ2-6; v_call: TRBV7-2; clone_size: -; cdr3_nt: TGTGCCAGCCTGATCAGGGGCGCCAACGTCCTGACTTTC; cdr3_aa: CASLIRGANVLTF
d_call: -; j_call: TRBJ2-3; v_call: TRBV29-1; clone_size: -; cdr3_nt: TGCAGCGTTGTGAGGACAGATACGCAGTATTTT; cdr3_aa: CSVVRTDTQYF
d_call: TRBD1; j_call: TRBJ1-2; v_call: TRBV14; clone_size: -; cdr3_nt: TGTGCCAGCAGCCCTGACAGGGGGCATGTCGGCGGCTACACCTTC; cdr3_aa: CASSPDRGHVGGYTF
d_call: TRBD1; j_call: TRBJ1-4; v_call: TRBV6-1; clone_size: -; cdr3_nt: TGTGCCAGCAGTGAAGGGGGACAGGGATTTGAAAAACTGTTTTTT; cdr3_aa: CASSEGGQGFEKLFF
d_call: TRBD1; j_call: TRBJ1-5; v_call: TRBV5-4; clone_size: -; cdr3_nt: TGTGCCAGCAGCTGGGACAGGGAACAGCCCCAGCATTTT; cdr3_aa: CASSWDREQPQHF
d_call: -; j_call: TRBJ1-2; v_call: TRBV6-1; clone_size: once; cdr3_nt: TGTGCCAGCAGTGAGGGGGTTTCGGCAGTTTATGGCTACACCTTC; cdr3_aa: CASSEGVSAVYGYTF
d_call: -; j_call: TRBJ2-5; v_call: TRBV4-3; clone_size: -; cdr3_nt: TGCGCCAGCAGCCAAGGGGCCACAGAGACCCAGTACTTC; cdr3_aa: CASSQGATETQYF
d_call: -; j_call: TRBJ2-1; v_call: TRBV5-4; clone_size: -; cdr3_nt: TGTGCCAGCAGCTTAGAAAGATACCATGAGCAGTTCTTC; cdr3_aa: CASSLERYHEQFF
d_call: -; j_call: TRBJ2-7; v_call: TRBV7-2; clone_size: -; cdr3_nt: TGTGCCAGCAGCCCGACCGCCACCGGGGGCTACGAGCAGTACTTC; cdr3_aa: CASSPTATGGYEQYF
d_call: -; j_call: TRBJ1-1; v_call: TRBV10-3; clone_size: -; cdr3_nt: TGTGCCATCAGCGGGGACACTGAAGCTTTCTTT; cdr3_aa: CAISGDTEAFF
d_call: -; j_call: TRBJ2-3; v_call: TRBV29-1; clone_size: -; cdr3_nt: TGCAGCGTTTACGGCAGATTCACAGATACGCAGTATTTT; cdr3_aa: CSVYGRFTDTQYF
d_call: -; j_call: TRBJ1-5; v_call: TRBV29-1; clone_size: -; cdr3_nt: TGCAGCGTTGGGGGGGGACAAGGCAATCAGCCCCAGCATTTT; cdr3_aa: CSVGGGQGNQPQHF
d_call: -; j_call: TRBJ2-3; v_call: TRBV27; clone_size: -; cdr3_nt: TGTGCCAGCAGTTTACGTGGGCTTAACACAGATACGCAGTATTTT; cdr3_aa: CASSLRGLNTDTQYF
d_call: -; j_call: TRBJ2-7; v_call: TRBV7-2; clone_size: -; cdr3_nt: TGTGCCAGCAGCTTTTCTGGTCGGCCACCCTACGAGCAGTACTTC; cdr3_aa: CASSFSGRPPYEQYF
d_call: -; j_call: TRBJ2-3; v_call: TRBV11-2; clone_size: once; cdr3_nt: TGTGCCAGCAGCATTGCTGGGACAGATACGCAGTATTTT; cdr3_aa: CASSIAGTDTQYF
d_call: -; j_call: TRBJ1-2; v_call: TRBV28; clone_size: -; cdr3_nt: TGTGCCAGCAGTTTATTAGGCATCCGGACCTATGGCTACACCTTC; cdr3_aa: CASSLLGIRTYGYTF
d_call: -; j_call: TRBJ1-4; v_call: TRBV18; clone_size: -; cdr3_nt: TGTGCCAGCTCACCCCTTCGGGATGAAAAACTGTTTTTT; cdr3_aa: CASSPLRDEKLFF
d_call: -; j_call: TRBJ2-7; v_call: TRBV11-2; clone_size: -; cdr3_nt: TGTGCCAGCAGCTTAGGGGTCTTGTACGAGCAGTACTTC; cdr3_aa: CASSLGVLYEQYF
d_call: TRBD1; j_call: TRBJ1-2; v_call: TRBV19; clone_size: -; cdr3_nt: TGTGCCAGTAGTCGGGACAGGTACTATGGCTACACCTTC; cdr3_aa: CASSRDRYYGYTF
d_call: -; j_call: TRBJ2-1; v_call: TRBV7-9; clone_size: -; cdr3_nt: TGTGCCAGCAGCTTGGAGACCCCGGGGCAGTTCTTC; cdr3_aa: CASSLETPGQFF
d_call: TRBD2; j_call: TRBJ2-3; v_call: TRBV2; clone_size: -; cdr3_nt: TGTGCCAGCCTTCGCGGGGGTTCAAGCACAGATACGCAGTATTTT; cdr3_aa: CASLRGGSSTDTQYF
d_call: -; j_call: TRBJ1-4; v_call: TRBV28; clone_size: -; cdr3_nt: TGTGCCAGCAGTTTGGTCGAAGGAAAACTGTTTTTT; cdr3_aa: CASSLVEGKLFF
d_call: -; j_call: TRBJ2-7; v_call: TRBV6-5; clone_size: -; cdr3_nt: TGTGCCAGCAGTTACGCCCCCCCCGGACAGAACTACGAGCAGTACTTC; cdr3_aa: CASSYAPPGQNYEQYF
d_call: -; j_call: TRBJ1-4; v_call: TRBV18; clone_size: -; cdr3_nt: TGTGCCAGCTCACGAGATCAAGGAAGTAATGAAAAACTGTTTTTT; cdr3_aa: CASSRDQGSNEKLFF
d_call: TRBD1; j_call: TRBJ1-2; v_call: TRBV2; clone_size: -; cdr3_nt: TGTGCCAGCAGTGGGGAGACAGGGGGCGTTCTCTATGGCTACACCTTC; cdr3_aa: CASSGETGGVLYGYTF
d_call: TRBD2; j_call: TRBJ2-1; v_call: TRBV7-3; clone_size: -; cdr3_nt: TGTGCCAGCAGCTCAGGGACTAGCGGGGGCCCTCGGTTCTTC; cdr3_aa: CASSSGTSGGPRFF
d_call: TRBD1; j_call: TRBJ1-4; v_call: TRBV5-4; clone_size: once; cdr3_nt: TGTGCCAGCAGCGGCTTACAGGGGGCTAATGAAAAACTGTTTTTT; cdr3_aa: CASSGLQGANEKLFF